This TCR beta chain appears in the sequencing data of a study of T cells after yellow fever vaccination. The CDR3 spans 12 residues. In germline, CDR1 is SQVTM, CDR2 ANQGSEA. The V gene lost 3 bases and the J gene lost 8 bases, with 10 bases spanning the gap. Via MiXCR, TCRdb re-called the 5' RACE reads, giving one row per CDR3 protein. The sample carries 350,000 to 450,000 distinct CDR3 sequences, 6.2% recorded once. Sequences were derived from PBMCs, sampled 5 days after the yellow fever booster vaccination. This chain uses TRBV29-1 with TRBJ1-4, with D tentatively TRBD1 (5 bases). This receptor was taken from a man younger than 45 who received the YFV17D yellow fever vaccine. The DNA of the CDR3 is TGCAGCGTTGAGGGGGGGTCGGAAAAACTGTTTTTT. Its protein is CSVEGGSEKLFF.